This TCR beta chain was sequenced for a study of blood T cell repertoires in COVID-19. For the study at large: PBMCs, B-cell-depleted T cells, or T cells were the source of the cDNA or gDNA that made up the material.

Repertoires were generated with immunoSEQ multiplex PCR, while TCRdb's copy carries only in-frame clones and drops some. The sample gives 200,000 to 250,000 clones, under 85% of which show up once; 1.8% is in the top ten. Germline lookup yields CDR1 ENHRY and CDR2 SYGVKD. The CDR3 has 14 residues. The germline V and J ends were trimmed by 7 bases and 9 bases, with 19 bases remaining between them. The sequencing sample was made of PBMCs or T cells enriched from blood (not recorded which). The chain carries TRBV10-3 and TRBJ2-1; tentatively, D is TRBD1 (6 bases). This TCR derives from a man between 60 and 75 years old who had recovered from COVID-19. CDR3 nucleotides: TGTGCCATCATGGGGGACATTCGGAATTCTGAGCAGTTCTTC. Encoded protein: CAIMGDIRNSEQFF.